The text below deals with one T cell receptor (beta chain). Its specificity is unknown. Specified time point: pre-sensitization, week 0. Treatment here: therapeutic diphenylcyclopropenone sensitization with weekly scalp DPC. The donor pool consisted of alopecia patients aged 18 to 70 years, considered suitable for DPC. Germline CDR1 reads SNHLY; CDR2 reads FYNNEI. V dropped 5 bases and J dropped 1 base, with 14 bases sitting between them. The length of the CDR3 is 15 residues. This sample stems from a study of human T cells and chemical hapten exposure. Study information: Sensitization was performed using 2% DPC on a roughly 2 cm by roughly 2 cm upper inner arm skin site. Study-level points and caveats: PT1 expanded TCR counts and patch test score were linked, and their correlation was positive. There was no change with DPC sensitization in TCRs above 1 in 1000 frequency.

TCRdb re-called the RACE reads through MiXCR, storing one row per CDR3 protein. The sample lists some 84,000 distinct CDR3 sequences, approximately 9% seen once, with around 2.6% in the top ten. This TCR was sampled from a man aged 40-49 years with alopecia areata. Some clones in this sample may be carry-over from other donors' samples. The chain recombines TRBV2 with TRBJ1-1; D is unclear. Material: whole blood, obtained in connection with sensitization to the hapten diphenylcyclopropenone (DPC). DNA for the CDR3: TGTGCCAGCAGTCCGGACGTTGCCAGGAACACTGAAGCTTTCTTT. This sequence encodes CASSPDVARNTEAFF.